Presented here are 22 T cell receptor beta chains from one specimen sequenced in a study of T cell repertoires in cytomegalovirus infection. What these receptors recognize is not known. TCRdb reprocessed the reads with MiXCR, giving one entry per CDR3 protein. The sample gives about 500,000 distinct CDR3 sequences, 33% of which show up once; 17% is in the top ten. Specimen: cultured PBMCs, collected from culture after CMV antigen stimulation. The receptors derive from a human donor in good health (CMV status not recorded). Some clones in this sample may be carry-over from other donors' samples.

This clonotype was observed many times. This chain joins TRBV7-2 and TRBJ2-1; 14 positions match TRBD2. The CDR3 sequence is 16 residues long. From germline, CDR1 is SGHTA and CDR2 FQGNSA. The ends lost 6 bases at V and 4 bases at J; junction bases unmatched: 5. The CDR3 protein is CASSRGTSGGYNEQFF. In DNA form, the CDR3 reads TGTGCCAGCAGTCGCGGGACTAGCGGGGGATACAATGAGCAGTTCTTC.

This clonotype was detected a few times. This chain joins TRBV5-1 and TRBJ2-2, with D hard to call. CDR3 length equals 17 residues. Germline assignment: CDR1 SGHRS and CDR2 YFSETQ. The V and J ends lost 0 bases and 1 base respectively, with 13 bases between them. As DNA, the CDR3 is TGCGCCAGCAGCTTGGACCCCCCAAAGCAGAACACCGGGGAGCTGTTTTTT. Translated: CASSLDPPKQNTGELFF. The full variable domain, its missing parts supplied by reference TRBV5-1 and TRBJ2-2, is KAGVTQTPRYLIKTRGQQVTLSCSPISGHRSVSWYQQTPGQGLQFLFEYFSETQRNKGNFPGRFSGRQFSNSRSEMNVSTLELGDSALYLCASSLDPPKQNTGELFFGEGSRLTVL.

The V call is TRBV30, the J call TRBJ1-6; no reliable D call. The CDR3 has 13 amino acids. With 2 bases removed from V and 4 bases from J, the gap between germline ends came to 6 bases. Germline V gene sequence: CDR1 GTSNPN, CDR2 SVGIG (reference sequence). The CDR3 loop is CAWSWEYNSPLHF. The CDR3 DNA reads as TGTGCCTGGAGTTGGGAATATAATTCACCCCTCCACTTT.

Ten or more counts support this clonotype. The V call is TRBV7-2, the J call TRBJ2-3, with TRBD2 identical over 7 bases. The CDR3 runs 17 residues. The germline V gene has CDR1 SGHTA and CDR2 FQGNSA. Unmatched junction bases numbered 15, after V lost 5 bases and J lost 4 bases. CDR3 in amino acids: CASSRNAGDPRADTQYF. The DNA of the CDR3 is TGTGCCAGCAGCCGAAACGCGGGAGATCCTCGGGCAGATACGCAGTATTTT.

The V call is TRBV4-1, the J call TRBJ2-3; a weak D match, TRBD2 (5 bases). The germline V gene encodes CDR1 MGHRA and CDR2 YSYEKL. V gave up 0 bases and J gave up 0 bases, with 13 bases separating them. The CDR3 extends over 17 amino acids. The CDR3 protein is CASSQDYERSSTDTQYF. The CDR3 DNA follows: TGCGCCAGCAGCCAAGATTATGAGCGGTCTAGCACAGATACGCAGTATTTT.

This clonotype was seen more than once but under ten times. This chain uses TRBV29-1 with TRBJ2-7; no reliable D call. CDR3 size: 11 residues. Trimming removed 6 bases from V and 3 bases from J, with 9 bases in between. CDR1 SQVTM and CDR2 ANQGSEA come from the germline V gene. DNA of the CDR3: TGCAGCGTGTGGGGTTTCTACGAGCAGTACTTC. Its protein product is CSVWGFYEQYF.

The chain combines TRBV5-1 with TRBJ2-2; the D gene could be TRBD1 or TRBD2 (6 bases each). Trimming took off 1 base at V and 6 bases at J, with 13 bases between the two ends. Per the germline V gene, CDR1 is SGHRS and CDR2 is YFSETQ. This CDR3 has 15 amino acids. Here the CDR3 DNA reads TGCGCCAGCAGCTTGAGGCCAGGGGAGGCCGGGGAGCTGTTTTTT. It is translated as CASSLRPGEAGELFF.

The chain joins TRBV6-2 or TRBV6-3 to TRBJ2-7; possibly TRBD1 for D (6 bases). This CDR3 comprises 14 residues. Trimming removed 6 bases at V and 6 bases at J, with 18 bases between. Germline CDR1 MNHEY, CDR2 SVGEGT. The DNA of the CDR3 is TGTGCCAGCAGCCACGGGACACGGCGTTCCGAGCAGTACGTC. Translating gives CASSHGTRRSEQYV.

V and J are TRBV2 and TRBJ2-3; 11 bases fit TRBD2. V gave up 1 base and J gave up 5 bases; unmatched junction bases: 8. Germline V gene data show CDR1 as SNHLY and CDR2 as FYNNEI. CDR3 size: 17 residues. The CDR3 DNA reads as TGTGCCAGCAGTGAAGGAAAACTAGCGGGAGCTGGAGATACGCAGTATTTT. It yields the protein CASSEGKLAGAGDTQYF.

The V gene is TRBV7-2, the J gene TRBJ2-7; D unresolved. Between the trimmed V and J ends, which lost 0 bases and 4 bases, there was a span of 16 bases. This CDR3 is 16 amino acids long. The germline CDR1 and CDR2 sequences are SGHTA and FQGNSA. CDR3 sequence reads: CASSLAPWRSGYEQYV. The CDR3 DNA reads as TGTGCCAGCAGCTTAGCACCCTGGAGAAGTGGATACGAGCAGTACGTC.

V and J are TRBV6-5 and TRBJ1-2; D gene ambiguous. The germline CDR1 and CDR2 sequences are MNHEY and SVGAGI. The CDR3 consists of 15 residues. V was clipped by 7 bases and J by 4 bases, with 19 bases between them. CDR3 residues: CASTPSLGYSYGYTF. The CDR3, as DNA: TGTGCCAGCACCCCCTCTTTGGGATACTCCTATGGCTACACCTTC.

The J gene is TRBJ2-5, the V gene TRBV10-2; D is unresolved. Germline CDR1 is WSHSY and CDR2 is SAAADI. CDR3 length: 12 residues. In DNA form, the CDR3 reads TGCGCTACCGGCAAAAGCCAAGAGACCCAGTACTTC. Residues: CATGKSQETQYF.

J is TRBJ2-1 and V is TRBV6-2 or TRBV6-3; D remains unclear. The germline gives CDR1 MNHEY, CDR2 SVGEGT. V dropped 5 bases and J dropped 7 bases, with 9 bases sitting between them. This CDR3 is built from 12 residues. The CDR3 coding sequence is TGTGCCAGCAGTATTAGTTTAAATGAGCAGTTCTTC. Amino acids: CASSISLNEQFF.

This clonotype was detected a few times. This sequence joins TRBV6-6 and TRBJ1-1; unclear D gene. The CDR3 totals 13 residues. V shed 7 bases and J shed 1 base, with 10 bases lying between them. Germline CDR1 and CDR2: MNHNY and SVGAGI (reference sequence). CDR3 nucleotides: TGTGCCAGCACCCCGACACAGAACACTGAAGCTTTCTTT. This encodes CASTPTQNTEAFF.

The chain employs TRBV10-3 and TRBJ2-1, with a tentative D call TRBD2 (6 bases). The ends were cut back, 1 base at V and 8 bases at J, with 12 bases in the middle. CDR3 length: 14 amino acids. Germline CDR1 reads ENHRY; CDR2 reads SYGVKD. Written as DNA, the CDR3 is TGTGCCATCAGTGAGTTACTAGCAGTAGATGAGCAGTTCTTC. Its protein is CAISELLAVDEQFF.

This chain connects TRBV11-2 to TRBJ2-3, with 9 bases lining up with TRBD1. The CDR3 is 17 residues long. Germline V gene sequence: CDR1 SGHAT, CDR2 FQNNGV. V lost 2 bases and J lost 0; bases outside the gene matches: 6. CDR3 in DNA: TGTGCCAGCAGCTTACGGGGACAGGGCGCCAGCACAGATACGCAGTATTTT. It codes for CASSLRGQGASTDTQYF.

This clonotype was seen more than once but under ten times. The V gene is TRBV12-5, the J gene TRBJ2-1, with TRBD1 matching 9 bases. The V segment lost 1 base and the J segment 7 bases; nucleotides outside the gene matches: 2. The length of the CDR3 is 14 residues. Germline V gene sequence: CDR1 LGHNT, CDR2 FRNRAP. CDR3 region: CASGLGTGANEQFF. Here the CDR3 DNA reads TGTGCTAGTGGTTTGGGGACAGGGGCTAATGAGCAGTTCTTC.

This clonotype was counted a few times. The V call is TRBV6-2 or TRBV6-3, the J call TRBJ2-7; TRBD2 aligns across 8 bases. CDR1 MNHEY and CDR2 SVGEGT come from the germline V gene. This CDR3 contains 16 residues. The V and J ends lost 6 bases and 1 base, in that order; junction bases with no gene match: 11. The CDR3 DNA sequence: TGTGCCAGCAGACCCGGGACTAGATATCGGTCCTACGAGCAGTACTTC. Amino acid sequence: CASRPGTRYRSYEQYF.

Of note for this clonotype: An end of the junction does not agree with germline; a read error may underlie this. The chain uses TRBV6-2 or TRBV6-3 and TRBJ2-5; the match to TRBD1 covers 10 bases. Germline V gene data show CDR1 as MNHEY and CDR2 as SVGEGT. The CDR3 loop spans 22 amino acids. CDR3 coding DNA: TGTGCCCGCAGTCCCCGGGACAGGGGTTCCCCGGTGGCGGGAGGCCGACAAGAGACCCAGTACTTC. It is translated as CARSPRDRGSPVAGGRQETQYF.

This clonotype was counted ten times or more. V and J are TRBV19 and TRBJ1-4; 8 bases are shared with TRBD1. V gave up 7 bases and J gave up 2 bases; unmatched junction bases: 3. Germline assignment: CDR1 LNHDA and CDR2 SQIVND (reference sequence). The CDR3 runs 14 residues. The DNA of the CDR3 is TGTGCCAGTACAGGGGGCGCTACTAATGAAAAACTGTTTTTT. It codes for CASTGGATNEKLFF.

This sequence joins TRBV7-9 and TRBJ1-5; D possibly corresponds to TRBD1 (6 bases). The CDR3 is 12 amino acids. The ends were cut back, 8 bases at V and 6 bases at J, with 11 bases in the middle. Germline V gene sequence: CDR1 SEHNR, CDR2 FQNEAQ (reference sequence). The chain's CDR3 is CASHRDSQPQHF. For the CDR3, the DNA is TGTGCCAGCCACAGGGATAGTCAGCCCCAGCATTTT.

This clonotype was observed a handful of times. V and J are TRBV7-2 and TRBJ2-1, with TRBD1 matching 7 bases. The CDR3 covers 15 residues. The V and J ends lost 5 bases and 7 bases, in that order; junction bases with no gene match: 11. Germline CDR1 SGHTA, CDR2 FQGNSA. The CDR3 protein is CASSPRGRDRNEQFF. In DNA, the CDR3 is TGTGCCAGCAGCCCAAGGGGGCGCGATAGGAATGAGCAGTTCTTC.